This TCR beta chain comes out of a study of cytomegalovirus exposure and HLA in healthy donors. Study-wide findings and caveats: Judged likely to be a sequencing artifact was a cluster of highly shared sequence variants. The authors later found HLA-associated TCR beta chains more clonally expanded than equally common others.

Use of 60 Vbeta and 13 Jbeta primers characterized the PCR. Per the original data handling: As a later analysis found, there were 70 million to 90 million unique TCR beta chains, of which 8.5 million to 13 million were shared. Assay used: immunoSEQ multiplex PCR; TCRdb lists only in-frame clones, some missing. The V and J calls and the clone size are those of that table, but D and trimming were determined from the DNA. The sample shows nearly 80,000 clones, under 85% of them seen only once. Note on this clone: No antigen is known for it.

Looked up from germline, CDR1 is LNHNV and CDR2 is YYDKDF (reference sequence). Losses at the gene ends were 5 bases for V and 3 bases for J; bases not matched to a gene: 15. This CDR3 is 17 amino acids long. The V and J genes are TRBV15 and TRBJ1-2; 7 bases fit TRBD1. This clonotype was sampled from a woman aged 40 to 49 in good health and CMV-seropositive. The sample comprised PBMCs. CDR3 nucleotide sequence: TGTGCCACCAGCGGCGAAGGACGGGACAGCGTATACTATGGCTACACCTTC. As protein: CATSGEGRDSVYYGYTF.